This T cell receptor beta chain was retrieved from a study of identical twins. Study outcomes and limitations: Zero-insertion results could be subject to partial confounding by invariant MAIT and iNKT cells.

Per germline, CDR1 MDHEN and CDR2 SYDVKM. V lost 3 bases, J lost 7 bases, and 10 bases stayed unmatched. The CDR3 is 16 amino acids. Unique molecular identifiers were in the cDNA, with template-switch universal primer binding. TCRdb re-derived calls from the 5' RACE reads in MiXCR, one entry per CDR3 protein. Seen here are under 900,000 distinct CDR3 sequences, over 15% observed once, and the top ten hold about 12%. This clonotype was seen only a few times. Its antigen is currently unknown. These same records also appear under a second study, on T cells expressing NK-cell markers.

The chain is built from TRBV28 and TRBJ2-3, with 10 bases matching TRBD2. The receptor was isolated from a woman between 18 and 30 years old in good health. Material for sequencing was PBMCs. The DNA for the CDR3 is TGTGCCAGCAGTTTTGGAGCGTCTAGCGGGGGACATACGCAGTATTTT. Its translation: CASSFGASSGGHTQYF.